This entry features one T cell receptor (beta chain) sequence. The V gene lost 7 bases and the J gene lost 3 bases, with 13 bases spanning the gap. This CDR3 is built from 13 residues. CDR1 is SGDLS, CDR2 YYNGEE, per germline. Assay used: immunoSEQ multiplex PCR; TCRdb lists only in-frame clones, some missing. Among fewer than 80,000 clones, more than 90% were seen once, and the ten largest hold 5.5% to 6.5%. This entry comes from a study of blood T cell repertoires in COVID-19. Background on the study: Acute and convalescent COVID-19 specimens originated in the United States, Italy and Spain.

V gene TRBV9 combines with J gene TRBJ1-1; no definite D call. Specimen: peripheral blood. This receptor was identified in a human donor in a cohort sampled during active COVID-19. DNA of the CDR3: TGTGCCAGCGCCGACTCAGAGCACACTGAAGCTTTCTTT. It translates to CASADSEHTEAFF.